This T cell receptor (beta chain) comes out of a study of early T cells in non-severe SARS-CoV-2 infection. V lost 4 bases to trimming and J lost 6 bases, with 20 bases between them. The CDR3 has 15 amino acids. Looked up from germline, CDR1 is SGHRS and CDR2 is YFSETQ. TCRdb analysed the 5' RACE reads with MiXCR anew, one entry per CDR3 protein. This table holds about 110,000 distinct CDR3 sequences, about 12% found once. Sequenced input: whole blood. V gene TRBV5-1 combines with J gene TRBJ2-7, with D perhaps matching TRBD1 or TRBD2 (6 bases each). This receptor was taken from an adult who was a healthcare worker with PCR-confirmed SARS-CoV-2 infection or an uninfected control (not recorded which). Here the CDR3 DNA reads TGCGCCAGCAGCCCCTTGGAGGGGGGATTCGGCGAGCAGTACTTC. This codes for CASSPLEGGFGEQYF.